These 10 T cell receptor beta chains came from one sample sequenced in a study of T cells in women clearing cervical HPV infection. Clones were sequenced by immunoSEQ multiplex PCR, and TCRdb holds only the in-frame ones, with some missing. The listing records about 20,000 clones. The sample taken for sequencing was blood buffy coat. Every receptor here comes from a woman aged 18 to 69 with a cervical HPV16 infection that either progressed to CIN3+ or cleared (not recorded which).

In regard to this clone: The read falls 3 residues short of the CDR3 end, and the missing part is taken from the germline J gene. This chain joins TRBV5-1 and TRBJ2-5; TRBD2 is a possible D gene (5 bases). V lost 2 bases, J lost 5 bases, and 13 bases lay in between. Germline loops: CDR1 SGHRS, CDR2 YFSETQ. This CDR3 comprises 14 residues. The sequenced part of the CDR3 DNA is TGCGCCAGCAGCTTCGATACTAGTTTGGAGACC. Protein product: CASSFDTSLET. The whole CDR3 protein is CASSFDTSLETQYF.

Details on this clone: The CDR3 extends 3 residues past the end of the read, so its final part is completed from the germline J gene. The chain combines TRBV10-3 with TRBJ2-2; 9 bases fit TRBD1. The CDR3 totals 15 residues. Germline values: CDR1 ENHRY, CDR2 SYGVKD. V lost 6 bases to trimming and J lost 4 bases; unmatched junction nucleotides: 6. The chain's CDR3 is CAIREGQGGTGELFF. CDR3 DNA (partial): TGTGCCATCAGGGAGGGACAGGGAGGCACCGGGGAG.

A note on this clone: The read halts 3 residues ahead of the CDR3 end, with the missing end drawn from the germline J gene. This sequence joins TRBV5-4 and TRBJ1-3; the D gene is possibly TRBD1 (6 bases). V was clipped by 4 bases and J by 0 bases, with 14 bases between them. The CDR3 covers 16 residues. The germline V gene has CDR1 SGHNT and CDR2 YYREEE (reference sequence). The chain's CDR3 is CASSARQDGSGNTIYF. The CDR3 DNA, read in part, is TGTGCCAGCAGCGCAAGACAGGACGGCTCTGGAAACACC.

As for this clone: The read ends 3 residues shy of where the CDR3 ends; the end is completed using the germline J gene. This rearrangement joins TRBV29-1 to TRBJ2-2; a weak D match, TRBD2 (5 bases). The CDR3 contains 15 residues. The V end was cut by 7 bases, the J end by 7 bases, with 22 bases between. The germline gives CDR1 SQVTM, CDR2 ANQGSEA. CDR3 region: CSGQLGPAAGGELFF. The sequenced part of the CDR3 DNA is TGCAGCGGCCAACTCGGGCCTGCGGCGGGCGGGGAG.

The CDR3 spells CSVESAGGLTDTQYF. The part of the CDR3 DNA that was read is TGCAGCGTTGAAAGCGCGGGGGGGCTTACAGATACG. The chain couples TRBV29-1 to TRBJ2-3; 9 nucleotides line up with TRBD2. The CDR3 end is not reached by the read, which stops 3 residues before it; the germline J gene fills it in. The V segment lost 2 bases and the J segment 3 bases; nucleotides outside the gene matches: 6. Looked up from germline, CDR1 is SQVTM and CDR2 is ANQGSEA. The CDR3 has 15 amino acids.

Details on this clone: Read data end 3 residues before the CDR3 end; the end is taken from the germline J gene. The J gene is TRBJ2-1, the V gene TRBV10-3, with a tentative D call TRBD2 (7 bases). V lost 7 bases and J lost 8, with 15 bases in between. This CDR3 is built from 13 residues. Germline-derived CDR1 and CDR2 are ENHRY and SYGVKD. CDR3 bases read: TGTGCCATCAAAATGGCGGGGGCTGATGAG. Translation: CAIKMAGADE. The CDR3 in full is CAIKMAGADEQFF.

On this clone: Coverage ceases 3 residues before the CDR3 finishes, and the germline J gene fills in the end. The rearrangement links TRBV18 to TRBJ1-1, with D possibly being TRBD1 (5 bases). This CDR3 has 13 amino acids. CDR1 is KGHSH and CDR2 is LQKENI in the germline V gene. Trimming left V 4 bases short and J 4 bases short, with 10 bases between. The CDR3 loop reads CASSRDSFTEAFF. CDR3 DNA (partial): TGTGCCAGCTCACGCGACAGTTTCACTGAA. Based on the CDR3 plus reference TRBV18 and TRBJ1-1, the full variable domain is NAGVMQNPRHLVRRRGQEARLRCSPMKGHSHVYWYRQLPEEGLKFMVYLQKENIIDESGMPKERFSAEFPKEGPSILRIQQVVRGDSAAYFCASSRDSFTEAFFGQGTRLTVV.

As to this clone: The DNA ends 3 residues before the CDR3 does, and the rest of the CDR3 is filled in from the germline J gene. At the DNA level, this CDR3 is encoded by other sequences in the same sample as well. The chain employs TRBV19 and TRBJ1-2; the D is unclear. V gave up 3 bases and J gave up 2 bases, with 10 bases separating them. Germline V lookup: CDR1 LNHDA, CDR2 SQIVND (reference sequence). The CDR3 has 14 residues. The CDR3 is CASSIQANNYGYTF. CDR3 DNA (partial): TGTGCCAGTAGTATCCAGGCCAACAACTATGGC.

Concerning this clone itself: The read ends 3 residues before the CDR3 terminus; that terminus is restored from the germline J gene. The J gene is TRBJ2-2, the V gene TRBV19; D is uncertain. With 9 bases removed from V and 0 bases from J, the gap between germline ends came to 11 bases. CDR3 length: 14 residues. The V gene's germline CDR1 is LNHDA and CDR2 SQIVND (reference sequence). The CDR3 DNA, read in part, is TGTGCCAGCGGAGATAGGGCGAACACCGGGGAG. Encoded protein: CASGDRANTGE. The whole CDR3 protein is CASGDRANTGELFF.

About this clone: The CDR3 end is not reached by the read, which stops 3 residues before it; the germline J gene fills it in. V is TRBV7-3 and J is TRBJ2-3; the match to TRBD2 covers 7 bases. V lost 4 bases to trimming and J lost 1 base; unmatched junction nucleotides: 5. CDR1 and CDR2 from the germline V gene are SGHTA and FQGTGA. This CDR3 contains 15 residues. The sequenced CDR3 bases are TGTGCCAGCAGCTATAGCGGGCTCGGCACAGATACG. Translating it yields CASSYSGLGTDT. The CDR3, in full, reads CASSYSGLGTDTQYF.